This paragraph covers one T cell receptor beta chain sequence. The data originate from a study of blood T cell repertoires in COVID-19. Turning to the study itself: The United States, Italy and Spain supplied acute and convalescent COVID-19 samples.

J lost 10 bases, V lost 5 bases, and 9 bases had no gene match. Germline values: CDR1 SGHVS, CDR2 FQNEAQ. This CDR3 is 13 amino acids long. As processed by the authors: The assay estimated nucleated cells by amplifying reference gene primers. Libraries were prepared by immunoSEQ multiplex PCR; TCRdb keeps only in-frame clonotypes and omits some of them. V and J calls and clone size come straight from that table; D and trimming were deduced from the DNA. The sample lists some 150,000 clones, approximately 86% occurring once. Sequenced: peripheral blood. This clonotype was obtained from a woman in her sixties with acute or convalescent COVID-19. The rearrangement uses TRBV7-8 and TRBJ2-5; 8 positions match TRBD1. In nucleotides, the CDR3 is TGTGCCAGCAGCCCCTCAGGGGGCGGGATCCAGTACTTC. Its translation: CASSPSGGGIQYF.